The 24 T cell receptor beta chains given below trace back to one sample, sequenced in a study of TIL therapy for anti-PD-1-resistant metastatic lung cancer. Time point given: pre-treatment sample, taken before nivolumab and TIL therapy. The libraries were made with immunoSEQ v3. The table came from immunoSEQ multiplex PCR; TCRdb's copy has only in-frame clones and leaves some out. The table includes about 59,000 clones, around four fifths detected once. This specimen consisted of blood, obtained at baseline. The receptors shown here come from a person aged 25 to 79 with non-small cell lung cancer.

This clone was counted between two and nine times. The CDR3 loop is CASSIVRAVSNQPQHF. The CDR3 DNA reads TGTGCCAGTAGTATAGTGCGAGCTGTTAGCAATCAGCCCCAGCATTTT. The J gene is TRBJ1-5, the V gene TRBV19; D not resolved. V was cut by 1 base and J by 0 bases, with 10 bases left in between. The CDR3 has 16 residues. Germline loops: CDR1 LNHDA, CDR2 SQIVND (reference sequence). Supplemented by reference TRBV19 and TRBJ1-5, the full variable domain reads DGGITQSPKYLFRKEGQNVTLSCEQNLNHDAMYWYRQDPGQGLRLIYYSQIVNDFQKGDIAEGYSVSREKKESFPLTVTSAQKNPTAFYLCASSIVRAVSNQPQHFGDGTRLSIL.

DNA of the CDR3: TGTGCCAGCAGCGTCTCCGGTCAGGCCAAAAACATTCAGTACTTC. This gives the protein CASSVSGQAKNIQYF. V usage is TRBV9 and J usage is TRBJ2-4; D is ambiguous. The V and J ends lost 2 bases and 1 base respectively, with 10 bases between them. Germline loops: CDR1 SGDLS, CDR2 YYNGEE. This CDR3 is built from 15 residues.

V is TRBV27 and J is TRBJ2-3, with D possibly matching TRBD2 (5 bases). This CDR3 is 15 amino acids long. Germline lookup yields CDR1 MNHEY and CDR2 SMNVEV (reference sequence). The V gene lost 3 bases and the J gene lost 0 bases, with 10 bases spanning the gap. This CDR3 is CASSFYGISTDTQYF. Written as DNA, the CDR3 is TGTGCCAGCAGTTTCTACGGGATTAGCACAGATACGCAGTATTTT.

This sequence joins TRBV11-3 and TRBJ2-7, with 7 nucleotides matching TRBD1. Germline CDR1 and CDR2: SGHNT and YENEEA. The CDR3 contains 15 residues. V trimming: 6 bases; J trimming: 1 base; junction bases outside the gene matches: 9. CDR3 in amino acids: CASSFDRVPSYEQYF. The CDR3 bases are TGTGCCAGCAGTTTCGACAGGGTGCCATCCTACGAGCAGTACTTC.

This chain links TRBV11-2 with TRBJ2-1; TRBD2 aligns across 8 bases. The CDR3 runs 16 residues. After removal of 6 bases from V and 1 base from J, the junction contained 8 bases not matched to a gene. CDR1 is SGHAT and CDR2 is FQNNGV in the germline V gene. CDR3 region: CASRAVSGSSYNEQFF. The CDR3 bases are TGTGCCAGCAGGGCTGTCAGCGGGAGTTCCTACAATGAGCAGTTCTTC. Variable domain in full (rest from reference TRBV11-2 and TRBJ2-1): EAGVAQSPRYKIIEKRQSVAFWCNPISGHATLYWYQQILGQGPKLLIQFQNNGVVDDSQLPKDRFSAERLKGVDSTLKIQPAKLEDSAVYLCASRAVSGSSYNEQFFGPGTRLTVL.

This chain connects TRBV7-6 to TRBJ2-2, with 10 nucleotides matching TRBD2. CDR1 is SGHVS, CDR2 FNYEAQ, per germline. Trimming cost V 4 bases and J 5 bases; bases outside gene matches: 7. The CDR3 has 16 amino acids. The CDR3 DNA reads TGTGCCAGCAGCTCCAGACTAGCGGGCGATACCGGGGAGCTGTTTTTT. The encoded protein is CASSSRLAGDTGELFF.

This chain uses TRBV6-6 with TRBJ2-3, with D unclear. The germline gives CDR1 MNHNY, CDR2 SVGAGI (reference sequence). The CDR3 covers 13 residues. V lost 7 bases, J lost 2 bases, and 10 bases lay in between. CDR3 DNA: TGTGCCAGCAAAATGGGCCCCACAGATACGCAGTATTTT. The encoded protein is CASKMGPTDTQYF.

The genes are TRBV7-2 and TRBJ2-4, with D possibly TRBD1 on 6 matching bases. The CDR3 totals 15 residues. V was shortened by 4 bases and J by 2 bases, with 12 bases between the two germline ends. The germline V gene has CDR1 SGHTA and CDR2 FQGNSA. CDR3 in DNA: TGTGCCAGCAGCTCGATTACAGGGCCCAAAAACATTCAGTACTTC. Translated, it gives CASSSITGPKNIQYF.

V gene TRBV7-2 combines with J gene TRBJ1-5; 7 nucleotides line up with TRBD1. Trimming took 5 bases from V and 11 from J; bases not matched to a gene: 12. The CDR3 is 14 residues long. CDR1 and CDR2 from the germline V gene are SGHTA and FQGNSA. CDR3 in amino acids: CASSQTLQGTAQHF. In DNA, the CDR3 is TGTGCCAGCAGCCAAACATTACAGGGGACAGCCCAGCATTTT.

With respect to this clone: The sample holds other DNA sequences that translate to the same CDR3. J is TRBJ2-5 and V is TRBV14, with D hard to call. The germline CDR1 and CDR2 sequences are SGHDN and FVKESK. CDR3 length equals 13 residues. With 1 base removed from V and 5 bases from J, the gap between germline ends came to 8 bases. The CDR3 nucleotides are TGTGCCAGCAGCCAAGGGTTGGGGGAGACCCAGTACTTC. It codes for CASSQGLGETQYF. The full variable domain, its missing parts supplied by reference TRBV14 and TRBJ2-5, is EAGVTQFPSHSVIEKGQTVTLRCDPISGHDNLYWYRRVMGKEIKFLLHFVKESKQDESGMPNNRFLAERTGGTYSTLKVQPAELEDSGVYFCASSQGLGETQYFGPGTRLLVL.

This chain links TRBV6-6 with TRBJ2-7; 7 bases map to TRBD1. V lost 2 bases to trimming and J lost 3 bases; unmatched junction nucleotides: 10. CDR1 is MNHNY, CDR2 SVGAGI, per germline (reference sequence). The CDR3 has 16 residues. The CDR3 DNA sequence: TGTGCCAGCAGTTACAGGGGGCGCGGAGGAGGCTACGAGCAGTACTTC. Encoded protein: CASSYRGRGGGYEQYF.

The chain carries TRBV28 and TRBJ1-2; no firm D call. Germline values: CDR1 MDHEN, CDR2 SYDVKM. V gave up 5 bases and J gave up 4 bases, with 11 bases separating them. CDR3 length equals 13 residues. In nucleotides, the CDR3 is TGTGCCAGCAGTCCCCCTGATCCCTATGGCTACACCTTC. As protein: CASSPPDPYGYTF.

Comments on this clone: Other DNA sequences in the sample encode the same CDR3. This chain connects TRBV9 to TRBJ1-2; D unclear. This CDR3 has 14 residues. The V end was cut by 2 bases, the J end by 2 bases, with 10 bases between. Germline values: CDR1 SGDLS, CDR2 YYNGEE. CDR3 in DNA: TGTGCCAGCAGCGTCGAGACGGGGAACTATGGCTACACCTTC. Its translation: CASSVETGNYGYTF.

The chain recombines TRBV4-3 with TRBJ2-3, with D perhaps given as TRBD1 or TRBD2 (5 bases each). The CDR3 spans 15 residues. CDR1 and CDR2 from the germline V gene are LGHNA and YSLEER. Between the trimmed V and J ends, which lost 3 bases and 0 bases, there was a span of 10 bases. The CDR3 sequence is CASSHRGESTDTQYF. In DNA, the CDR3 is TGCGCCAGCAGCCATCGAGGGGAAAGCACAGATACGCAGTATTTT.

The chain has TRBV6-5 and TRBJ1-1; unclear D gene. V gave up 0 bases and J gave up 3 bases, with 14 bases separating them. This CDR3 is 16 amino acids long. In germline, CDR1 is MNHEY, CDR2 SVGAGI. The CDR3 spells CASSYSATRVHTEAFF. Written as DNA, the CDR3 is TGTGCCAGCAGTTACTCTGCGACACGGGTCCACACTGAAGCTTTCTTT.

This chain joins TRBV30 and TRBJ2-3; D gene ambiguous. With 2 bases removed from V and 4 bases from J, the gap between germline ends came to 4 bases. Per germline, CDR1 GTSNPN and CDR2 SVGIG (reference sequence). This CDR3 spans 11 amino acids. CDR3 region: CAWSRADTQYF. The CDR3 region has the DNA TGTGCCTGGAGTCGAGCAGATACGCAGTATTTT. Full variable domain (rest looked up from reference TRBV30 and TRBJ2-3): SQTIHQWPATLVQPVGSPLSLECTVEGTSNPNLYWYRQAAGRGLQLLFYSVGIGQISSEVPQNLSASRPQDRQFILSSKKLLLSDSGFYLCAWSRADTQYFGPGTRLTVL.

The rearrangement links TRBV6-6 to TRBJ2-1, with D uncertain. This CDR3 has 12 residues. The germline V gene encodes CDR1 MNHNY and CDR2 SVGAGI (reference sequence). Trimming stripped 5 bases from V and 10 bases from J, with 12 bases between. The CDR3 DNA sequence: TGTGCCAGCAGTCGGACGGACGGAGAGCAGTTCTTC. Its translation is CASSRTDGEQFF.

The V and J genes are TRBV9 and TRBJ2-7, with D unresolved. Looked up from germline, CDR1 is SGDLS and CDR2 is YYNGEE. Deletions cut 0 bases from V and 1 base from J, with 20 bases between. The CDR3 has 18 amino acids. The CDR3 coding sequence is TGTGCCAGCAGCGTAGGTTTTTCGGGTCCCTCCTATTCCTACGAGCAGTACTTC. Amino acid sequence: CASSVGFSGPSYSYEQYF.

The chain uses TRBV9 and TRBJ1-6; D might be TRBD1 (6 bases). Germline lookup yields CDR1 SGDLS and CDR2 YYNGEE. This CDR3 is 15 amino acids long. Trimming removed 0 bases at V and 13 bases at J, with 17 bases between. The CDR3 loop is CASSVGDTGLYPLHF. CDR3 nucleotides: TGTGCCAGCAGCGTAGGGGACACCGGGCTATATCCCCTCCACTTT.

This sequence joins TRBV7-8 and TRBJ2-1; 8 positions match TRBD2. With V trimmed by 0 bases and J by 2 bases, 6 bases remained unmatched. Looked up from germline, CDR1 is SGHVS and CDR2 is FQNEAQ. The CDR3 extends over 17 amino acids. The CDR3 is CASSLARAGDPYNEQFF. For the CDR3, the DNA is TGTGCCAGCAGCTTAGCGCGAGCGGGGGACCCCTACAATGAGCAGTTCTTC. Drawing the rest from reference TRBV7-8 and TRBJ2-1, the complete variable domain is GAGVSQSPRYKVAKRGQDVALRCDPISGHVSLFWYQQALGQGPEFLTYFQNEAQLDKSGLPSDRFFAERPEGSVSTLKIQRTQQEDSAVYLCASSLARAGDPYNEQFFGPGTRLTVL.

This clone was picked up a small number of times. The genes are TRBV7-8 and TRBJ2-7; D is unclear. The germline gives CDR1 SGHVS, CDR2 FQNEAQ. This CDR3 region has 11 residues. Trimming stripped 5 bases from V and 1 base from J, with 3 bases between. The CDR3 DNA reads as TGTGCCAGCAGCCCTTCCTACGAGCAGTACTTC. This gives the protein CASSPSYEQYF.

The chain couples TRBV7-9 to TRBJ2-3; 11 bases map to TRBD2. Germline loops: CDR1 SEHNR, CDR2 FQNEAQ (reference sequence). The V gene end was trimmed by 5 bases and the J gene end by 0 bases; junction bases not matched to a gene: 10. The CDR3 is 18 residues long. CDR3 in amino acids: CASSPLPSGGPSTDTQYF. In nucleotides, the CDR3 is TGTGCCAGCAGCCCCCTGCCTAGCGGGGGGCCCAGCACAGATACGCAGTATTTT.

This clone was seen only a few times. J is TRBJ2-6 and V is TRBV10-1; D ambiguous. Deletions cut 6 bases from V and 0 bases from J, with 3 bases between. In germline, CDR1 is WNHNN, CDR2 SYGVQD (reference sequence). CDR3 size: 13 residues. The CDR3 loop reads CASSSSGANVLTF. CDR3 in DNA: TGCGCCAGCAGCAGCTCTGGGGCCAACGTCCTGACTTTC.

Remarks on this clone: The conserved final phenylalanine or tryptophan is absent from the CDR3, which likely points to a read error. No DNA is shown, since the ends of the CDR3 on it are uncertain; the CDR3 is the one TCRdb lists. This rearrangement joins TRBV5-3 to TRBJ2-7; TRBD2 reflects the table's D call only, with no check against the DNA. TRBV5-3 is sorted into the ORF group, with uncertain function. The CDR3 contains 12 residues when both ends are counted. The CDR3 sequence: CARSLGLAGLFS.